This TCR beta chain was observed in a study of T cell responses to AZD1222 COVID-19 vaccine. At the level of the study: It was second doses at about 4 or about 12 weeks that were pooled.

The data were produced by immunoSEQ multiplex PCR, yet TCRdb's version contains in-frame clones alone and is incomplete. Of roughly 110,000 clones detected, roughly nine tenths appear once; the ten largest clones hold over 3.5%. Study results and caveats: Sampling that yielded the repertoires occurred only after the peak T cell response. Nearly half of spike-specific TCRs reportedly go after variant regions that carry no mutations. CD4 TCRs linked to vaccination spanned spike, dominating at 160-218 and 743-854.

This clone was observed a few times. Its antigen is as yet unknown. The sample in question was peripheral blood, obtained on day 0 of AZD1222 vaccination. The sequence derives from an adult in good health.

The CDR3 coding sequence is TGTGCCAGCAGCCAAGGGACTAGCGGGAGTACCCGGAATGAGCAGTTCTTC. Translated: CASSQGTSGSTRNEQFF. The chain carries TRBV3-1 (or the pseudogene TRBV3-2) and TRBJ2-1, with TRBD2 matching 13 bases. With 1 base clipped from V and 7 bases from J, the junction kept 7 bases outside the gene matches. In germline, CDR1 is LGHDT, CDR2 YNNKEL (reference sequence). The CDR3 runs 17 residues.